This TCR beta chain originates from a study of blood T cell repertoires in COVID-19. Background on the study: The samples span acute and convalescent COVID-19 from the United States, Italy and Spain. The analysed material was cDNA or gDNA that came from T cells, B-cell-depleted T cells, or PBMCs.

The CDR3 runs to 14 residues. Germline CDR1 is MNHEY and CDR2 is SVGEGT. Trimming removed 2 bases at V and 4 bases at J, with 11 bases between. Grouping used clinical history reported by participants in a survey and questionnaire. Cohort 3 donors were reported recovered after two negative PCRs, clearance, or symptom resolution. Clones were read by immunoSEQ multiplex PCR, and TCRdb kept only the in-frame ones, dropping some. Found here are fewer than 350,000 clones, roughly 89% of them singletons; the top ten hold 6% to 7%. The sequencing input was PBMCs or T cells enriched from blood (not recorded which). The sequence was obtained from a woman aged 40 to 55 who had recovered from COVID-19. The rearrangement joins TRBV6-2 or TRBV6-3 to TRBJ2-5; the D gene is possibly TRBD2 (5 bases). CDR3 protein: CASSYVGSAETQYF. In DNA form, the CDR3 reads TGTGCCAGCAGTTACGTCGGTAGCGCAGAGACCCAGTACTTC.